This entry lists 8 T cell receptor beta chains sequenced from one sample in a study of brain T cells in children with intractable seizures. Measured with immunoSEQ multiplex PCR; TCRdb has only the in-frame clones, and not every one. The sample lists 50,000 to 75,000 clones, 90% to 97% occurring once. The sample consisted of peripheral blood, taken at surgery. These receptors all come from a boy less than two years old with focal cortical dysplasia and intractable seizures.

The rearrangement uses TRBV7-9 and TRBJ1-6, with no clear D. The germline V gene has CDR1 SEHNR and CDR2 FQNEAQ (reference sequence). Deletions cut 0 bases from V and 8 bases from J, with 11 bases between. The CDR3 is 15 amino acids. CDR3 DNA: TGTGCCAGCAGCTTAGCCACGGGGTGGGATTCACCCCTCCACTTT. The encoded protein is CASSLATGWDSPLHF.

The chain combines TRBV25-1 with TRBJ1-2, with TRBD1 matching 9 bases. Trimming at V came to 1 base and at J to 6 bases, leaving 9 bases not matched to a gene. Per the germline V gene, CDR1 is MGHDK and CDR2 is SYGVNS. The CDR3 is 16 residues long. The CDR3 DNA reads TGTGCCAGCAGTGAATTCGGTGGACAGGGGATGGATGGCTACACCTTC. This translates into CASSEFGGQGMDGYTF.

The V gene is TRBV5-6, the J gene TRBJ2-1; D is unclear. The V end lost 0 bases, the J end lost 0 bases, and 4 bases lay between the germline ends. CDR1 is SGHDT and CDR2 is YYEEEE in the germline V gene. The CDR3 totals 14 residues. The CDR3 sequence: CASSLGASYNEQFF. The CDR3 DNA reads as TGTGCCAGCAGCTTGGGGGCCTCCTACAATGAGCAGTTCTTC.

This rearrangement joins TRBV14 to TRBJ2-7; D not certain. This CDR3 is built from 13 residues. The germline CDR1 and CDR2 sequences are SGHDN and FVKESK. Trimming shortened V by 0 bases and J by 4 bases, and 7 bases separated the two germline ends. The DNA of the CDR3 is TGTGCCAGCAGCCAAGACTTACTATACGAGCAGTACTTC. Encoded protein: CASSQDLLYEQYF. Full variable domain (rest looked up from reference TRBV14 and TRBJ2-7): EAGVTQFPSHSVIEKGQTVTLRCDPISGHDNLYWYRRVMGKEIKFLLHFVKESKQDESGMPNNRFLAERTGGTYSTLKVQPAELEDSGVYFCASSQDLLYEQYFGPGTRLTVT.

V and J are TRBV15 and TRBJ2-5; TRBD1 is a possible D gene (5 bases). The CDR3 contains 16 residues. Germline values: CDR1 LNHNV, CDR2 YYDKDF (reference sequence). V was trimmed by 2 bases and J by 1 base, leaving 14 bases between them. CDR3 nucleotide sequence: TGTGCCACCAGCAGACCATTACAGGTCCCCCAAGAGACCCAGTACTTC. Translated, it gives CATSRPLQVPQETQYF.

CDR3 sequence (DNA): TGTGCCAGCAGTCCCCCGACAGGGGGGAATACCGGGGAGCTGTTTTTT. Its protein product is CASSPPTGGNTGELFF. The chain combines TRBV27 with TRBJ2-2; 9 bases agree with TRBD1. Germline V lookup: CDR1 MNHEY, CDR2 SMNVEV (reference sequence). The V gene end was trimmed by 5 bases and the J gene end by 5 bases; junction bases not matched to a gene: 9. The CDR3 contains 16 residues.

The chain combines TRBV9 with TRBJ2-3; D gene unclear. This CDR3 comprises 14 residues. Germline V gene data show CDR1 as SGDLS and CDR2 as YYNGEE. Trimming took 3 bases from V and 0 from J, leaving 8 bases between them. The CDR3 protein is CASSAEVSTDTQYF. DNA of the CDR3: TGTGCCAGCAGCGCCGAGGTTAGCACAGATACGCAGTATTTT.

CDR3 residues: CASRRTGDTEAFF. In DNA form, the CDR3 reads TGCGCCAGCCGCCGCACCGGCGACACTGAAGCTTTCTTT. The chain employs TRBV4-1 and TRBJ1-1; D not certain. CDR3 length equals 13 residues. V lost 8 bases, J lost 3 bases, and 13 bases lay in between. The germline gives CDR1 MGHRA, CDR2 YSYEKL.